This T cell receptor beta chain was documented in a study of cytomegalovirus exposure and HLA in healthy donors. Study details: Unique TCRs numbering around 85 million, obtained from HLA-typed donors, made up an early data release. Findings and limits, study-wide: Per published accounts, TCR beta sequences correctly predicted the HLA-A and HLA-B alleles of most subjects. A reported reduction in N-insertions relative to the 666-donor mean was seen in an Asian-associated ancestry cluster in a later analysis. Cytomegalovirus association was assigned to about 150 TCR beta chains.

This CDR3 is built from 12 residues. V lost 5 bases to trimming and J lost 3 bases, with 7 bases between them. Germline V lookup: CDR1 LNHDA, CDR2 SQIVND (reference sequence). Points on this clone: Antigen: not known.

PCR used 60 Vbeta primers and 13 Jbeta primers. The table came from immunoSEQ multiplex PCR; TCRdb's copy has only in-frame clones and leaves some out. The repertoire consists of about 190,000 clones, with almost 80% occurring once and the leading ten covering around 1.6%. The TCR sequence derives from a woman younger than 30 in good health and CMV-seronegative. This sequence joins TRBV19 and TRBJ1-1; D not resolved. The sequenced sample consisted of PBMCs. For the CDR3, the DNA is TGTGCCAGTAGTTTCGGGTACACTGAAGCTTTCTTT. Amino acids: CASSFGYTEAFF.